This passage covers 15 T cell receptor beta chains from one sample sequenced in a study of response to subunit inactivated influenza vaccine. From the RT-PCR reads, TCRdb called clonotypes with MiXCR, one entry per CDR3 protein. The data hold approximately 730,000 distinct CDR3 sequences, with more than 11% observed a single time. The specimen was PBMCs from blood, collected 14 days before vaccination. All receptors come from a man aged 50-59 years who received an inactivated influenza vaccine.

This clonotype appeared a few times. The rearrangement uses TRBV20-1 and TRBJ2-3, with 10 positions matching TRBD2. This CDR3 contains 14 residues. The germline CDR1 and CDR2 sequences are DFQATT and SNEGSKA (reference sequence). Trimming cost V 6 bases and J 2 bases; bases outside gene matches: 5. The CDR3 bases are TGCAGTGCCCGGACTAGCGGAACCACAGATACGCAGTATTTT. It is translated as CSARTSGTTDTQYF.

V is TRBV25-1 and J is TRBJ1-1, with 8 bases that match TRBD1. The CDR3 is 13 amino acids. Germline-derived CDR1 and CDR2 are MGHDK and SYGVNS. Germline trimming cut 6 bases from V and 5 bases from J; bases unmatched to any gene: 5. The CDR3 spells CASSITGGTEAFF. CDR3 sequence (DNA): TGTGCCAGCAGCATTACAGGGGGGACTGAAGCTTTCTTT.

The chain has TRBV12-3 or TRBV12-4 and TRBJ2-7, with 11 bases lining up with TRBD2. V trimming: 6 bases; J trimming: 0 bases; junction bases outside the gene matches: 4. The CDR3 runs to 15 residues. Here the CDR3 reads CASSRTSGYSYEQYF. CDR3 DNA sequence: TGTGCCAGCAGCCGGACTAGCGGGTACTCCTACGAGCAGTACTTC.

In its sample, this clonotype was seen once. The rearrangement uses TRBV27 and TRBJ2-2; TRBD2 matches at 10 bases. J lost 7 bases, V lost 2 bases, and 10 bases had no gene match. The CDR3 extends over 17 amino acids. Germline CDR1 and CDR2: MNHEY and SMNVEV (reference sequence). The CDR3 loop is CASSLRSGRAVVGELFF. The CDR3 DNA reads as TGTGCCAGCAGTTTAAGGAGCGGGAGGGCCGTTGTCGGGGAGCTGTTTTTT.

At least ten counts were recorded for this clonotype. V usage is TRBV29-1 and J usage is TRBJ2-1, with 12 nucleotides matching TRBD2. CDR3 length equals 14 residues. V lost 6 bases, J lost 6 bases, and 6 bases stayed unmatched. Looked up from germline, CDR1 is SQVTM and CDR2 is ANQGSEA. CDR3 nucleotides: TGCAGCGTGGCGTCTAGCGGGGGGGGCAATGAGCAGTTCTTC. Protein product: CSVASSGGGNEQFF.

The chain recombines TRBV9 with TRBJ2-3; possibly TRBD2 for D (5 bases). There are 15 residues in the CDR3. Germline CDR1 is SGDLS and CDR2 is YYNGEE. V lost 4 bases and J lost 2, with 14 bases in between. The CDR3 spells CASSREGPPTDTQYF. CDR3 in DNA: TGTGCCAGCAGCCGTGAGGGTCCCCCCACAGATACGCAGTATTTT. The whole variable domain, filled in from reference TRBV9 and TRBJ2-3, reads DSGVTQTPKHLITATGQRVTLRCSPRSGDLSVYWYQQSLDQGLQFLIQYYNGEERAKGNILERFSAQQFPDLHSELNLSSLELGDSALYFCASSREGPPTDTQYFGPGTRLTVL.

This clonotype was detected many times. This chain links TRBV29-1 with TRBJ2-2; 11 positions agree with TRBD2. There are 15 residues in the CDR3. Trimming removed 6 bases from V and 5 bases from J; junction bases left unmatched: 8. Germline V gives CDR1 SQVTM, CDR2 ANQGSEA. The CDR3 DNA reads TGCAGCGTATCTAGCGGGAGGAGTAGGACCGGGGAGCTGTTTTTT. Protein product: CSVSSGRSRTGELFF.

In regard to this clonotype: One base away lies a much larger clone, so this may be a sequencing read error. The J gene is TRBJ2-7, the V gene TRBV12-3 or TRBV12-4; D is unresolved. V was trimmed by 4 bases and J by 5 bases, leaving 9 bases between them. The CDR3 spans 12 residues. CDR3 nucleotide sequence: TGTGCCAGCAGTTCAGCGTCCGACGAGCAGTACTTC. Its protein is CASSSASDEQYF.

The chain links TRBV3-2 to TRBJ2-7; the D segment call TRBD2 is taken from the table without a DNA check. TRBV3-2 is noted as a pseudogene. The CDR3 contains 17 residues. CDR3 protein: CASSLGANPGVFGEQYF. CDR3 coding DNA: TGTGCCAGCAGCCTAGGGGCCAATCCGGGAGTATTCGGCGAGCAGTACTTC.

This clonotype turned up a few times. The chain uses TRBV4-2 and TRBJ2-1; 13 bases are shared with TRBD2. CDR1 is LGHNA and CDR2 is YNFKEQ in the germline V gene. The CDR3 contains 17 residues. Losses at the gene ends were 4 bases for V and 7 bases for J; bases not matched to a gene: 10. Here the CDR3 DNA reads TGTGCCAGCAGCCTTTCCACTAGCGGGAGGGCCAGGAATGAGCAGTTCTTC. As protein: CASSLSTSGRARNEQFF.

This clonotype was seen more than once but under ten times. The chain couples TRBV21-1 to TRBJ2-3. TRBV21-1 is an annotated pseudogene. There are 14 residues in the CDR3. CDR3 sequence reads: CASSEDSYTDTQYF. Here the CDR3 DNA reads TGTGCCAGCAGCGAAGACAGCTACACAGATACGCAGTATTTT.

In this sample, this clonotype turned up a few times. This chain joins TRBV5-1 and TRBJ2-2; D is ambiguous. V was clipped by 0 bases and J by 1 base, with 7 bases between them. Germline CDR1 reads SGHRS; CDR2 reads YFSETQ. The CDR3 is 15 amino acids. The CDR3 DNA is TGCGCCAGCAGCTTGGCAAGGCAGAACACCGGGGAGCTGTTTTTT. This encodes CASSLARQNTGELFF.

The chain recombines TRBV4-1 with TRBJ2-7, with TRBD2 matching 9 bases. Trimming took 0 bases from V and 3 from J; bases not matched to a gene: 6. Per germline, CDR1 MGHRA and CDR2 YSYEKL. This CDR3 is 16 amino acids long. The CDR3 coding sequence is TGCGCCAGCAGCCAAGATGGGGCGGGGGGGGTCTACGAGCAGTACTTC. It specifies CASSQDGAGGVYEQYF.

The chain links TRBV28 to TRBJ1-4; D unclear. The CDR3 runs to 14 residues. Germline CDR1 is MDHEN and CDR2 is SYDVKM. Trimming took 5 bases from V and 0 from J, leaving 7 bases between them. The CDR3 bases are TGTGCCAGCAGTGAACACGCAACTAATGAAAAACTGTTTTTT. It codes for CASSEHATNEKLFF.

The rearrangement links TRBV10-3 to TRBJ2-2; D is uncertain. The CDR3 runs 13 residues. Germline V gives CDR1 ENHRY, CDR2 SYGVKD. V shed 0 bases and J shed 7 bases, with 6 bases lying between them. DNA of the CDR3: TGTGCCATCAGTGAGTCGCTAATCGGGGAGCTGTTTTTT. Its protein product is CAISESLIGELFF.